Here is one TCR beta chain with its context. The sample is drawn from a study of blood T cell repertoires in COVID-19. Libraries were prepared by immunoSEQ multiplex PCR; TCRdb keeps only in-frame clonotypes and omits some of them. The data show approximately 290,000 clones, about 85% seen once. Germline V gene lookup returns CDR1 LNHDA and CDR2 SQIVND (reference sequence). This CDR3 has 13 amino acids. The germline V and J ends were trimmed by 3 bases and 4 bases, with 9 bases remaining between them. The rearrangement uses TRBV19 and TRBJ1-1; D ambiguous. The sequencing input was peripheral blood. This sequence was found in a human donor with COVID-19, enrolled during active disease. The donor label of this sample is uncertain. The DNA of the CDR3 is TGTGCCAGTAGTATGGTGCGGAGCACTGAAGCTTTCTTT. It translates to CASSMVRSTEAFF.